This is a list of T cell receptor beta chains from one sample in a study of cytomegalovirus exposure and HLA in healthy donors. This table comes from immunoSEQ multiplex PCR, and its TCRdb copy is limited to in-frame clones, with some not included. This table has fewer than 200,000 clones, around nine tenths appearing once. Material: PBMCs. The receptors come from a man younger than 30 in good health and CMV-seropositive. Both conserved end residues are part of each CDR3. Each record gives: J gene, D gene, V gene, clone size, CDR3 protein, CDR3 DNA. D genes are given only for firm matches. Some rows have no size entry. The others give once, few or many, or a class for an expanded clone.

J gene: TRBJ1-1; D gene: TRBD1; V gene: TRBV5-6; clone size: NA; CDR3 protein: CASSLGTGMNTEAFF; CDR3 DNA: TGTGCCAGCAGCTTGGGGACAGGGATGAACACTGAAGCTTTCTTT
J gene: TRBJ2-5; D gene: TRBD1; V gene: TRBV27; clone size: NA; CDR3 protein: CASSFGTGRAETQYF; CDR3 DNA: TGTGCCAGCAGTTTTGGGACAGGGAGGGCGGAGACCCAGTACTTC
J gene: TRBJ1-1; D gene: NA; V gene: TRBV9; clone size: few; CDR3 protein: CASSVDGGRGAFF; CDR3 DNA: TGTGCCAGCAGCGTAGATGGAGGGAGAGGCGCTTTCTTT
J gene: TRBJ2-7; D gene: NA; V gene: TRBV27; clone size: NA; CDR3 protein: CASSLSGGRSSYEQYF; CDR3 DNA: TGTGCCAGCAGTTTATCGGGCGGGCGTAGCTCCTACGAGCAGTACTTC
J gene: TRBJ2-7; D gene: NA; V gene: TRBV18; clone size: few; CDR3 protein: CASSPGGGGYEQYF; CDR3 DNA: TGTGCCAGCTCACCGGGAGGGGGTGGCTACGAGCAGTACTTC
J gene: TRBJ1-4; D gene: NA; V gene: TRBV9; clone size: NA; CDR3 protein: CASSPPGQFNEKLFF; CDR3 DNA: TGTGCCAGCAGCCCACCTGGACAGTTTAATGAAAAACTGTTTTTT
J gene: TRBJ2-7; D gene: NA; V gene: TRBV19; clone size: NA; CDR3 protein: CASSPRGAPYEQYF; CDR3 DNA: TGTGCCAGTAGTCCCAGGGGGGCCCCCTACGAGCAGTACTTC
J gene: TRBJ1-1; D gene: NA; V gene: TRBV9; clone size: NA; CDR3 protein: CASRAEGRGNTEAFF; CDR3 DNA: TGTGCCAGCAGGGCGGAGGGTCGGGGGAACACTGAAGCTTTCTTT
J gene: TRBJ1-4; D gene: NA; V gene: TRBV6-5; clone size: NA; CDR3 protein: CASSPPGTDEGKLFF; CDR3 DNA: TGTGCCAGCAGTCCTCCCGGGACTGACGAAGGAAAACTGTTTTTT
J gene: TRBJ2-7; D gene: TRBD1; V gene: TRBV4-2; clone size: NA; CDR3 protein: CASSQGQGAYEQYF; CDR3 DNA: TGTGCCAGCAGCCAGGGACAGGGGGCCTACGAGCAGTACTTC
J gene: TRBJ2-3; D gene: NA; V gene: TRBV7-2; clone size: NA; CDR3 protein: CAVRRRDTQYF; CDR3 DNA: TGTGCCGTCCGGCGGAGAGATACGCAGTATTTT
J gene: TRBJ1-2; D gene: TRBD1; V gene: TRBV18; clone size: NA; CDR3 protein: CASSPGQGGYIDGYTF; CDR3 DNA: TGTGCCAGCTCACCAGGGCAGGGGGGATATATTGATGGCTACACCTTC
J gene: TRBJ1-5; D gene: TRBD1; V gene: TRBV27; clone size: NA; CDR3 protein: CASSLTGVDQPQHF; CDR3 DNA: TGTGCCAGCAGTCTAACAGGGGTCGACCAGCCCCAGCATTTT
J gene: TRBJ2-1; D gene: TRBD1; V gene: TRBV9; clone size: NA; CDR3 protein: CASSNDRDRSSSYNEQFF; CDR3 DNA: TGTGCCAGCAGCAACGACCGGGACAGATCGAGCTCCTACAATGAGCAGTTCTTC
J gene: TRBJ1-6; D gene: TRBD1; V gene: TRBV5-6; clone size: NA; CDR3 protein: CASSLDPGQSSLALHF; CDR3 DNA: TGTGCCAGCAGCTTGGATCCGGGACAGTCATCTCTAGCCCTCCACTTT
J gene: TRBJ1-1; D gene: NA; V gene: TRBV5-1; clone size: NA; CDR3 protein: CASSPPRENTEAFF; CDR3 DNA: TGCGCCAGCAGCCCCCCACGAGAGAACACTGAAGCTTTCTTT
J gene: TRBJ2-1; D gene: TRBD1; V gene: TRBV7-3; clone size: NA; CDR3 protein: CASSTGHTGDEQFF; CDR3 DNA: TGTGCCAGCAGCACCGGACACACAGGGGATGAGCAGTTCTTC
J gene: TRBJ1-1; D gene: TRBD1; V gene: TRBV6-1; clone size: NA; CDR3 protein: CASSDGGGSNTEAFF; CDR3 DNA: TGTGCCAGCAGTGACGGAGGGGGCTCGAACACTGAAGCTTTCTTT
J gene: TRBJ1-1; D gene: NA; V gene: TRBV29-1; clone size: NA; CDR3 protein: CSAGQLQGNTEAFF; CDR3 DNA: TGCAGCGCCGGCCAGCTACAGGGAAACACTGAAGCTTTCTTT
J gene: TRBJ1-2; D gene: NA; V gene: TRBV6-1; clone size: NA; CDR3 protein: CASSEGATLYGYTF; CDR3 DNA: TGTGCCAGCAGTGAAGGGGCCACCCTCTATGGCTACACCTTC
J gene: TRBJ2-3; D gene: TRBD2; V gene: TRBV28; clone size: NA; CDR3 protein: CASSLVGTSGRIEDTQYF; CDR3 DNA: TGTGCCAGCAGTTTAGTAGGGACTAGCGGGCGCATTGAAGATACGCAGTATTTT
J gene: TRBJ2-5; D gene: TRBD2; V gene: TRBV7-3; clone size: NA; CDR3 protein: CASSSQGLAGAETQYF; CDR3 DNA: TGTGCCAGCAGCTCCCAGGGACTAGCGGGGGCAGAGACCCAGTACTTC
J gene: TRBJ1-5; D gene: TRBD1; V gene: TRBV2; clone size: NA; CDR3 protein: CASSEHRGLGQPQHF; CDR3 DNA: TGTGCCAGCAGTGAACACAGGGGGCTAGGACAGCCCCAGCATTTT
J gene: TRBJ1-1; D gene: TRBD1; V gene: TRBV7-2; clone size: NA; CDR3 protein: CASSLGRQGSGAFF; CDR3 DNA: TGTGCCAGCAGCTTGGGTCGACAGGGTTCTGGAGCTTTCTTT